This T cell receptor beta chain was found in a study of regulatory T cells in long-lasting Graves disease. The CDR3 sequence is 12 residues long. Germline V gives CDR1 DFQATT, CDR2 SNEGSKA (reference sequence). V was clipped by 0 bases and J by 3 bases, with 5 bases between them. This clonotype was picked up many times. Investigators prepared the TCR beta libraries by applying iRepertoire HTBI primers and Arm-PCR of CDR3 regions. TCRdb reprocessed the multiplex PCR reads with MiXCR, giving one entry per CDR3 protein. The table lists 350,000 to 450,000 distinct CDR3 sequences, roughly a fifth of them singletons, with approximately 14% in the top ten. Stated time point: persistent/refractory GD, antithyroid drugs over 5 years with positive TRAb. After RNA was extracted from PBMCs, the TCR library was made from it. It was American Thyroid Association guidelines that determined Graves' disease diagnosis. An endocrinology department located in Xi'an, China, was where the patients came from.

The sequencing here drew on peripheral blood mononuclear cells (PBMCs), taken when the disease was refractory, from a patient treated with antithyroid drugs. The sequence came from a female donor with Graves disease. The gene calls are TRBV20-1 and TRBJ2-5, with D unclear. CDR3 in DNA: TGCAGTGCTAGAGAAATGGAAGAGACCCAGTACTTC. As protein: CSAREMEETQYF.